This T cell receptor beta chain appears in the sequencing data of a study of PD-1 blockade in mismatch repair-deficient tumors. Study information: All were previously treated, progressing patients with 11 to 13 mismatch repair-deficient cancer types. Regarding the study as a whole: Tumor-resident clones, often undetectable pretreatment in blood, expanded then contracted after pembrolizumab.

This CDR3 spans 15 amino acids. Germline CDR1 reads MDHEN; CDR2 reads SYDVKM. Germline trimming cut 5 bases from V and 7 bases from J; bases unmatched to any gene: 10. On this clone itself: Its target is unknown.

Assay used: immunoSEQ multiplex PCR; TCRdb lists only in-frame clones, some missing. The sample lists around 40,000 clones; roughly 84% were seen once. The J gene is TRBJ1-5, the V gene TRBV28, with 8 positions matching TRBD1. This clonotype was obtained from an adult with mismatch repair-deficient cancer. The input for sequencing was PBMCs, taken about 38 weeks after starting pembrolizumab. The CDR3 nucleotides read TGTGCCAGCAGTCCCCATGGACAGGGCCGACAGCCCCAGCATTTT. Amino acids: CASSPHGQGRQPQHF.